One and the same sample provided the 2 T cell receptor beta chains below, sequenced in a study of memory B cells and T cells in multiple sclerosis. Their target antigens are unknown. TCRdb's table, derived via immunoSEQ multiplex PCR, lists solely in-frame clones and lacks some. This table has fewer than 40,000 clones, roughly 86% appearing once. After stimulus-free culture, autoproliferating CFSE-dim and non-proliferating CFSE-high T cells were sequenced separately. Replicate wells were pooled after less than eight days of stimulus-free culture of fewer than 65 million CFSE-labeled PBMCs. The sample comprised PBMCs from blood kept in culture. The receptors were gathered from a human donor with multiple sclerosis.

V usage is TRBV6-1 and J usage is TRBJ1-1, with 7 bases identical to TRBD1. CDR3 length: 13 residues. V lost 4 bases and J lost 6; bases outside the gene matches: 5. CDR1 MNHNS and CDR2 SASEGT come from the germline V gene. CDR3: CASSAGGMAEAFF. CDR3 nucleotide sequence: TGTGCCAGCAGTGCAGGGGGTATGGCTGAAGCTTTCTTT.

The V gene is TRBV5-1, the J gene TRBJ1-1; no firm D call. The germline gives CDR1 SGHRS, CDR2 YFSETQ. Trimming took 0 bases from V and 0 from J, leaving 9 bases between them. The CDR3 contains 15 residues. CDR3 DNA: TGCGCCAGCAGCTTGGCCAACAGACTGAACACTGAAGCTTTCTTT. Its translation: CASSLANRLNTEAFF. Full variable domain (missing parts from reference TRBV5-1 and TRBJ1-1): KAGVTQTPRYLIKTRGQQVTLSCSPISGHRSVSWYQQTPGQGLQFLFEYFSETQRNKGNFPGRFSGRQFSNSRSEMNVSTLELGDSALYLCASSLANRLNTEAFFGQGTRLTVV.